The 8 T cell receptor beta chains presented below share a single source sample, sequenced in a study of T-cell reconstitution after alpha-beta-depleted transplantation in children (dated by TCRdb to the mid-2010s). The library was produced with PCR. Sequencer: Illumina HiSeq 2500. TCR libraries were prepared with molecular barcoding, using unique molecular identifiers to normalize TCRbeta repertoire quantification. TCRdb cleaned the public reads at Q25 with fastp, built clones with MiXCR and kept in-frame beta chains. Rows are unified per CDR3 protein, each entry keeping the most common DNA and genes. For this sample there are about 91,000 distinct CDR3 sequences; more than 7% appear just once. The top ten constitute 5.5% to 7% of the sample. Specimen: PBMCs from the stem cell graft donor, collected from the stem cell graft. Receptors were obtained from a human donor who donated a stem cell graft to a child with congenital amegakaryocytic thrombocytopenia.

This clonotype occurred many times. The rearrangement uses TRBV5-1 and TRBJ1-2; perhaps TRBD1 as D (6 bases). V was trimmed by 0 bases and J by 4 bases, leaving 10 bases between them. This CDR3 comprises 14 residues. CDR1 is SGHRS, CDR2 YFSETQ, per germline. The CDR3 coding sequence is TGCGCCAGCAGCTTGGAGAGACAGGTCTATGGCTACACCTTC. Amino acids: CASSLERQVYGYTF.

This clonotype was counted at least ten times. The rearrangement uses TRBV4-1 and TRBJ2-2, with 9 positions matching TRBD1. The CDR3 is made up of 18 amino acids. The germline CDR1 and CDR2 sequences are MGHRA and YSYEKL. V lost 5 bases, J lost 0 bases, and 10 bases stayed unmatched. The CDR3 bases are TGCGCCAGCAGCTGGCGACCGGACAGGGGCGCGAACACCGGGGAGCTGTTTTTT. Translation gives CASSWRPDRGANTGELFF.

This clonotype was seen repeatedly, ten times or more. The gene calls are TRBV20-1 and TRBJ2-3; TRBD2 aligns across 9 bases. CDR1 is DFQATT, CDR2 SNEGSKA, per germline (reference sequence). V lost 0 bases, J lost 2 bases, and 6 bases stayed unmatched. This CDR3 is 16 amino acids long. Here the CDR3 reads CSARDPSSGITDTQYF. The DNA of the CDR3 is TGCAGTGCTAGAGATCCTTCTAGCGGGATCACAGATACGCAGTATTTT.

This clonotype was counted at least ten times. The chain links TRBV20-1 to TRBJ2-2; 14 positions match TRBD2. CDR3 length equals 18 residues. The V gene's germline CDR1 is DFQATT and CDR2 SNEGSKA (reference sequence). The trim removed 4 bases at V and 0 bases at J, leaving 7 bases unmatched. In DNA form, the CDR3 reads TGCAGTGCTACCTCCGGACTAGCGGGAGGTTCGAACACCGGGGAGCTGTTTTTT. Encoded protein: CSATSGLAGGSNTGELFF.

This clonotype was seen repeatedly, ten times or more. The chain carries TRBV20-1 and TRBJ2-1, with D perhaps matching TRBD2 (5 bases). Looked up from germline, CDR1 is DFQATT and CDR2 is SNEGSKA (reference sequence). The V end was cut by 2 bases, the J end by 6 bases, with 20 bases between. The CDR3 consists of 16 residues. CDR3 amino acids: CSARNPRSASGNEQFF. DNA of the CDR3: TGCAGTGCTAGAAATCCGAGGAGCGCCAGCGGCAATGAGCAGTTCTTC.

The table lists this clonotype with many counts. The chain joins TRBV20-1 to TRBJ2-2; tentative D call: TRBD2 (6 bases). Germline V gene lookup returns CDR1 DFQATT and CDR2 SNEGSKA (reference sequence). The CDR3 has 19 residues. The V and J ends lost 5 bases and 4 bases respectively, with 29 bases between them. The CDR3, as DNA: TGCAGTGCTGAGGCGCCCCTCGGGGGTAAGGTCGGTCCCACCGGGGAGCTGTTTTTT. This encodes CSAEAPLGGKVGPTGELFF.

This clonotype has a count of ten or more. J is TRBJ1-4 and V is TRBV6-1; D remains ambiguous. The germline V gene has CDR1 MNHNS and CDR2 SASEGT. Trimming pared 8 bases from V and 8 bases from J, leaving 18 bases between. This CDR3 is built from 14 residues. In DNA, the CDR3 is TGTGCCAGCGGGCTTGAGGCGGTGGGGGAAAAACTGTTTTTT. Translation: CASGLEAVGEKLFF.

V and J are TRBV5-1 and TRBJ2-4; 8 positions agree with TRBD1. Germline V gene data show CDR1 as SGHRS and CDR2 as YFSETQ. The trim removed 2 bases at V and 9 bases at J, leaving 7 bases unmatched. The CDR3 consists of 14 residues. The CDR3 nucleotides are TGCGCCAGCAGCTTTGCCGACAGGGGCGGCATTCAGTACTTC. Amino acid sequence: CASSFADRGGIQYF.